This T cell receptor beta chain derives from a study of Ad26.COV2.S vaccination and SARS-CoV-2 variants (dated by TCRdb to the early 2020s). With respect to the entire study: Donors in the vaccine arm were drawn from COV1001, a phase I-IIa trial of Ad26.COV2.S in healthy adults that was multicentre, randomized, double-blind and placebo-controlled. TCRbeta repertoire sequencing served as the tool for gauging how specific and how broad the SARS-CoV-2-reactive T cell receptors were following Ad26.COV2.S vaccination. Investigators remained blinded to trial group allocation during experiments and outcome assessment. The TCR-sequenced set comprised approximately 32 samples: some 20 Ad26.COV2.S vaccine recipients, 5 placebo recipients and 8 SARS-CoV-2 convalescent individuals. Participants in the trial were split at random into five groups of five each, receiving low-dose or high-dose Ad26.COV2.S once or twice, or else placebo on both occasions. Ad26.COV2.S was given intramuscularly at 5x10^10 or 1x10^11 viral particles, as a single shot or as two shots 56 days apart.

About this clone itself: Its target antigen remains unknown. No clone much larger than this one lies a single base away; base qualities are absent.

Explained via the paper, the treatment or condition label denotes: roughly 20 received Ad26.COV2.S at low or high dose, single or two shots; roughly five received placebo; per-sample allocation not given. For vaccine and placebo recipients, repertoires were sequenced using samples collected on day 63 after the first injection. Between 29 July and 7 August 2020, Cohort 1b enrolled 25 adults aged 18-55 years at one site in Boston, USA. Ad26.COV2.S was a replication-incompetent adenovirus type 26 vector that expressed a prefusion-stabilized SARS-CoV-2 spike protein derived from the original Wuhan strain. Overall study results and their limits: Spike-specific TCR breadth was higher in Ad26.COV2.S recipients than in placebo recipients (P = 0.0014). Non-spike TCR breadth was comparable between vaccine and placebo recipients, consistent with the vaccine containing only spike. After vaccination, substantial breadth of spike-specific CD8+ and CD4+ T cell responses was reported. The authors noted that the TCR breadth and depth analyses may have underestimated total T cell responses. The study was not powered for comparison of responses between vaccine doses or regimens.

The immunoSEQ Assay was used to sequence TCRbeta CDR3 regions. After extraction, genomic DNA underwent amplification by bias-controlled multiplex PCR, followed by high-throughput sequencing. Per the original workflow: To quantify the absolute abundance of each unique TCRbeta CDR3 region, sequences were collapsed and filtered. T cell fraction was estimated by normalizing TCRbeta template counts to usable DNA, which was measured by amplifying reference genes present in all nucleated cells. Repertoire TCRs were annotated as SARS-CoV-2-specific by exact matching of V gene, CDR3 amino acid sequence and J gene to a known reactive TCR set. MIRA supplied the reference SARS-CoV-2 TCR set, which was filtered for enrichment in COVID-19-positive ImmuneCODE repertoires so that public or cross-reactive TCRs were removed. Using the MIRA antigens, annotated TCRs were further analysed by specific ORF or by position within an ORF. Depth was the summed frequency of annotated unique rearrangements, while breadth was defined as annotated unique rearrangements over total unique productive rearrangements. Two-sided Wilcoxon rank-sum tests were applied when comparing TCR breadth between groups. The table was pulled from immuneACCESS by TCRdb, which kept in-frame rearrangements only. Such tables lose some clones; where checked, under half of the loss comes from unresolved V genes, and the rest has no known cause. From that table come the V and J calls and clone size; the DNA was used to work out D and trimming. This sample has some 520,000 clones in its table, and approximately 88% of those were observed once. The top ten hold more than 10% of the sample.

Trimming takes 5 bases from V and 4 bases from J, and the germline ends sit 11 bases apart. According to the germline V gene, CDR1 reads MNHEY and CDR2 reads SVGEGT. The CDR3 measures 13 amino acids from cysteine to phenylalanine. Only the CDR3 portion is preserved as DNA: 39 bases, with reading frame beginning at the first base. This sequence was found in a person between 18 and 65 years old who received the Ad26.COV2.S COVID-19 vaccine or a placebo. The chain was built from TRBV6-2 or TRBV6-3 and TRBJ1-2; a tentative D call is TRBD1 (5 bases match). Here the sequenced sample was peripheral blood, taken in a trial of Ad26.COV2.S vaccine versus placebo. The DNA is as follows: TGTGCCAGCAGTCCCGACAGAGGCTATGGCTACACCTTC. Translated, it reads CASSPDRGYGYTF.